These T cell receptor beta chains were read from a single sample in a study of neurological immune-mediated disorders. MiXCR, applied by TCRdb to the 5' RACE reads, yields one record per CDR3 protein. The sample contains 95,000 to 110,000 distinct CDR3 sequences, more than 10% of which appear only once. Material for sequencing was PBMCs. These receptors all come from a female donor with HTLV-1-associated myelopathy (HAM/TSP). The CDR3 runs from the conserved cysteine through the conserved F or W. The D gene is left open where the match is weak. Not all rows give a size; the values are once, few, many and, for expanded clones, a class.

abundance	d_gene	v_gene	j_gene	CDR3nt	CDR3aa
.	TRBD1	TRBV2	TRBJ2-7	TGTGCCAGCAGGGACAGGGGGTTAACCTCAAGAGCCGAGCAGTACTTC	CASRDRGLTSRAEQYF
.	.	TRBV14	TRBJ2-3	TGTGCCAGCAGCCAGGCGAGGGGACTCGTTACGCAGTATTTT	CASSQARGLVTQYF
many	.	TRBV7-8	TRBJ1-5	TGTGCCAGCAGCCCCTCTACTTTAGCCCCGCGGGTGAGCAATCAGCCCCAGCATTTT	CASSPSTLAPRVSNQPQHF
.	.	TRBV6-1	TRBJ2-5	TGTGCCAGCAGTGAAGACAGGGTCCGAGAGACCCAGTACTTC	CASSEDRVRETQYF
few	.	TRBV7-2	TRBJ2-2	TGTGCCAGCAGAGATAGCCACACCGGGGAGCTGTTTTTT	CASRDSHTGELFF
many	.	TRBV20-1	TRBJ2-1	TGCAGTGCTAGGGGGCTAGCAGGCAATGAGCAGTTCTTC	CSARGLAGNEQFF
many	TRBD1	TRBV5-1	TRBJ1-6	TGCGCCAGCAGCTCAGGGGGAGTAGATTCACCCCTCCACTTT	CASSSGGVDSPLHF
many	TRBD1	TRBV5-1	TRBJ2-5	TGCGCCAGCAGCCGGGGACAGGCCAGGGAGACCCAGTACTTC	CASSRGQARETQYF
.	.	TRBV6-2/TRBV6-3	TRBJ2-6	TGTGCCAGCAGTGACCCATTGCGGGTTGGGGCCAACGTCCTGACTTTC	CASSDPLRVGANVLTF
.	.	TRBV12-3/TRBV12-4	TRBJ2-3	TGTGCCAGCAGTTCATCCCCTTGGGAAAGCAGCACAGATACGCAGTATTTT	CASSSSPWESSTDTQYF
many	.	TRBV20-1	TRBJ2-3	TGCAGTGCTGCTCGAGGTCTCCCTAGCACAGATACGCAGTATTTT	CSAARGLPSTDTQYF
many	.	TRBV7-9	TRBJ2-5	TGTGCCAGCAGCCATAATTATCTTGAGACCCAGTACTTC	CASSHNYLETQYF
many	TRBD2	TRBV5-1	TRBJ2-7	TGCGCCAGCAGCTTAGCGGGGGGCACCTACGAGCAGTACTTC	CASSLAGGTYEQYF